The sequence of this T cell receptor (beta chain) was determined in a study of cytomegalovirus exposure and HLA in healthy donors. Overall study findings and caveats: In a later analysis, at a false discovery rate of 0.05, about 17,000 TCR beta sequences matched HLA alleles. Several of the most significant clusters were apparently associated with common viral pathogens in a later analysis. Reports indicate that TCR beta sequences accurately predicted the HLA-A and HLA-B alleles of most subjects.

Note on this clone: Its cognate antigen is unknown. Because the CDR3 is missing its conserved closing phenylalanine or tryptophan, this is likely a read error.

There are 13 residues in the CDR3. Trimming took 1 base from V and 5 from J, leaving 8 bases between them. Germline lookup yields CDR1 SEHNR and CDR2 FQNEAQ (reference sequence). Researchers ran the PCR with 60 Vbeta and 13 Jbeta primers. Produced via immunoSEQ multiplex PCR; TCRdb's table is partial and in-frame only. The sample contains approximately 140,000 clones, roughly four fifths of which appear only once. The sequence derives from a woman aged 35 to 49 in good health and CMV-seronegative. The genes are TRBV7-9 and TRBJ1-1; D is possibly TRBD1 (6 bases). Sequencing input: PBMCs. CDR3 bases: TGTGCCAGCAGCTTAGAGGGGGGGACTGAAGCTTTCCTT. Encoded protein: CASSLEGGTEAFL.